The 7 T cell receptor beta chains reported below all come from one sample, sequenced in a study of T cell responses to AZD1222 COVID-19 vaccine. Here immunoSEQ multiplex PCR was the method, and the copy in TCRdb shows in-frame clones only, minus some. The sample gives approximately 85,000 clones, approximately 87% of which show up once; about 7.7% is in the top ten. The source was peripheral blood, collected on day 0 of AZD1222 vaccination. Source of these receptors: an adult in good health.

The V call is TRBV5-6, the J call TRBJ1-1; D remains unclear. There are 12 residues in the CDR3. Per germline, CDR1 SGHDT and CDR2 YYEEEE. Trimming left V 4 bases short and J 3 bases short, with 7 bases between. The CDR3 DNA reads as TGTGCCAGCAGCGGAGGCTACACTGAAGCTTTCTTT. It yields the protein CASSGGYTEAFF.

V is TRBV19 and J is TRBJ1-5; a possible D gene is TRBD1 (6 bases). V was cut by 7 bases and J by 5 bases, with 12 bases left in between. The CDR3 consists of 13 residues. The V gene's germline CDR1 is LNHDA and CDR2 SQIVND (reference sequence). As DNA, the CDR3 is TGTGCCAGTATCGGGCAGGGGTATCAGCCCCAGCATTTT. This translates into CASIGQGYQPQHF.

V is TRBV5-1 and J is TRBJ2-3; TRBD1 is a possible D gene (5 bases). The V end was cut by 2 bases, the J end by 5 bases, with 24 bases between. CDR1 SGHRS and CDR2 YFSETQ come from the germline V gene. CDR3 length: 18 residues. DNA of the CDR3: TGCGCCAGCAGCTTCGGCCCCTGGGGCGGAGTCGGCGGAGATACGCAGTATTTT. As protein: CASSFGPWGGVGGDTQYF.

The chain uses TRBV21-1 and TRBJ1-3. TRBV21-1 is a pseudogene. This CDR3 spans 17 amino acids. The CDR3 nucleotides read TGTGCCAGCAGCAAAAGTACGGGGGGCGCGGATGGAAACACCATATATTTT. It codes for CASSKSTGGADGNTIYF.

The rearrangement joins TRBV21-1 to TRBJ2-2; the table assigns TRBD1, which was not confirmed against the DNA. TRBV21-1 has pseudogene status. The CDR3 runs 15 residues. CDR3 bases: TGTGCCAGCAGCAAAGGGACAGGGGAAGCCGGGGAGCTGTTTTTT. Protein sequence: CASSKGTGEAGELFF.

The chain carries TRBV19 and TRBJ2-6; 11 bases match TRBD2. The CDR3 is 19 amino acids. V trimming: 1 base; J trimming: 4 bases; junction bases outside the gene matches: 9. The germline V gene has CDR1 LNHDA and CDR2 SQIVND (reference sequence). The CDR3 region is CASSIGASGRKPGANVLTF. In nucleotides, the CDR3 is TGTGCCAGTAGTATAGGGGCTAGCGGGAGGAAACCCGGGGCCAACGTCCTGACTTTC.

The gene calls are TRBV27 and TRBJ2-5, with 7 positions matching TRBD1. CDR3 length: 14 amino acids. Germline CDR1 reads MNHEY; CDR2 reads SMNVEV (reference sequence). V gave up 3 bases and J gave up 4 bases; unmatched junction bases: 5. In nucleotides, the CDR3 is TGTGCCAGCAGTTTTCGAGGGGGCACAGAGACCCAGTACTTC. Amino acids: CASSFRGGTETQYF.